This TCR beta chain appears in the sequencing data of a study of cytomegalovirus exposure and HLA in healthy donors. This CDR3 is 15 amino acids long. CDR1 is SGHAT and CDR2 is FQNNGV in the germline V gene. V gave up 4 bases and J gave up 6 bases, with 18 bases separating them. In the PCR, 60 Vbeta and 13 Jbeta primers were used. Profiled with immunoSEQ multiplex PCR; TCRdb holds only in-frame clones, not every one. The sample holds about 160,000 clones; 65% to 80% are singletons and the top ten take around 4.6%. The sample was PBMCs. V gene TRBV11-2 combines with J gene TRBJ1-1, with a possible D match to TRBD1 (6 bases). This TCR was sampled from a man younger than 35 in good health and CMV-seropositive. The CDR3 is CASSSPSQGRPEAFF. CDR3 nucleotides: TGTGCCAGCAGCTCCCCCTCACAGGGTCGCCCTGAAGCTTTCTTT.